A single sample is the source of the 24 T cell receptor beta chains below, sequenced in a study of early T cells in non-severe SARS-CoV-2 infection. Each CDR3 protein gets one entry after TCRdb re-called the 5' RACE reads with MiXCR. The sample lists about 56,000 distinct CDR3 sequences, roughly a tenth occurring once. Sequenced input: whole blood. Receptors originate from an adult who was a healthcare worker with PCR-confirmed SARS-CoV-2 infection or an uninfected control (not recorded which).

This clonotype was observed at least ten times. The rearrangement uses TRBV4-1 and TRBJ2-7, with D perhaps TRBD1 (5 bases). The CDR3 totals 15 residues. Germline CDR1 MGHRA, CDR2 YSYEKL. The V and J ends lost 0 bases and 3 bases respectively, with 12 bases between them. The DNA for the CDR3 is TGCGCCAGCAGCCAAGACGTCCGACAGAGCTACGAGCAGTACTTC. Its translation: CASSQDVRQSYEQYF.

This clonotype appeared many times. For the CDR3, the DNA is TGTGCCAGCTCACCAGGGGGCAGTACCTACGAGCAGTACTTC. This codes for CASSPGGSTYEQYF. The gene calls are TRBV18 and TRBJ2-7, with D perhaps matching TRBD1 (6 bases). Germline CDR1 reads KGHSH; CDR2 reads LQKENI. The CDR3 spans 14 residues. Trimming took off 2 bases at V and 2 bases at J, with 10 bases between the two ends.

J is TRBJ2-7 and V is TRBV29-1, with no clear D. This CDR3 spans 14 amino acids. CDR1 and CDR2 (germline): SQVTM, ANQGSEA. The germline V and J ends were trimmed by 1 base and 3 bases, with 13 bases remaining between them. CDR3: CSVEVGIGYYEQYF. As DNA, the CDR3 is TGCAGCGTTGAAGTGGGTATAGGGTACTACGAGCAGTACTTC.

This clonotype was seen ten or more times. The rearrangement joins TRBV20-1 to TRBJ2-3, with 8 bases identical to TRBD2. Germline values: CDR1 DFQATT, CDR2 SNEGSKA (reference sequence). V lost 4 bases to trimming and J lost 1 base; unmatched junction nucleotides: 7. The CDR3 runs to 15 residues. The CDR3 reads CSATPASGRTDTQYF. The CDR3 bases are TGCAGTGCTACGCCAGCTAGCGGGCGCACAGATACGCAGTATTTT.

V is TRBV21-1 and J is TRBJ2-2; the table's TRBD1 call for D was not verified on the DNA. TRBV21-1 is a pseudogene locus. This CDR3 is 13 amino acids long. The CDR3 protein is CASGVGTTGELFF. CDR3 nucleotide sequence: TGTGCCAGTGGGGTGGGGACCACCGGGGAGCTGTTTTTT.

This clonotype was counted at least ten times. This chain uses TRBV20-1 with TRBJ2-5, with 9 bases fitting TRBD2. The CDR3 extends over 12 amino acids. CDR1 and CDR2 (germline): DFQATT, SNEGSKA (reference sequence). With V trimmed by 7 bases and J by 9 bases, 9 bases remained unmatched. DNA of the CDR3: TGCAGTGGGACTAGCGTCGGGGGAGCCCAGTACTTC. Protein sequence: CSGTSVGGAQYF.

This clonotype came up a few times. The chain carries TRBV7-9 and TRBJ2-1; no definite D call. The V gene lost 5 bases and the J gene lost 6 bases, with 8 bases spanning the gap. The CDR3 sequence is 12 residues long. Germline values: CDR1 SEHNR, CDR2 FQNEAQ (reference sequence). CDR3 bases: TGTGCCAGCAGCCCCGGTTCCAATGAGCAGTTCTTC. Its protein is CASSPGSNEQFF.

This clonotype was picked up many times. This sequence joins TRBV11-2 and TRBJ2-3; TRBD2 matches 7 bases. The junction had 13 bases not matched to a gene; V was cut back by 1 base and J by 6 bases. Germline CDR1 is SGHAT and CDR2 is FQNNGV. This CDR3 spans 17 amino acids. CDR3 bases: TGTGCCAGCAGCTTAGGTGGGGCGGGAGTGGTCGGCGATACGCAGTATTTT. It yields the protein CASSLGGAGVVGDTQYF. Complete variable domain (other parts from reference TRBV11-2 and TRBJ2-3): EAGVAQSPRYKIIEKRQSVAFWCNPISGHATLYWYQQILGQGPKLLIQFQNNGVVDDSQLPKDRFSAERLKGVDSTLKIQPAKLEDSAVYLCASSLGGAGVVGDTQYFGPGTRLTVL.

This clonotype was counted many times. The chain couples TRBV5-1 to TRBJ2-7, with TRBD2 matching 10 bases. The CDR3 has 15 amino acids. Germline assignment: CDR1 SGHRS and CDR2 YFSETQ. Unmatched junction bases numbered 4, after V lost 2 bases and J lost 2 bases. CDR3 DNA sequence: TGCGCCAGCAGCTTTTCAACTAGCGGGACCTACGAGCAGTACTTC. This codes for CASSFSTSGTYEQYF.

This clonotype was picked up many times. The chain recombines TRBV30 with TRBJ2-2; a weak D match, TRBD2 (6 bases). Trimming removed 4 bases at V and 0 bases at J, with 9 bases between. Germline CDR1 is GTSNPN and CDR2 is SVGIG (reference sequence). This CDR3 has 14 residues. The CDR3 loop is CAWKAGPNTGELFF. CDR3 DNA sequence: TGTGCCTGGAAGGCGGGGCCGAACACCGGGGAGCTGTTTTTT.

V and J are TRBV20-1 and TRBJ2-5; D remains ambiguous. CDR3 length equals 11 residues. Per germline, CDR1 DFQATT and CDR2 SNEGSKA (reference sequence). Trimming left V 6 bases short and J 2 bases short, with 7 bases between. The CDR3 region has the DNA TGCAGTGCGGAGAGACAAGAGACCCAGTACTTC. Translating gives CSAERQETQYF.

This chain uses TRBV29-1 with TRBJ2-1; D is perhaps TRBD1 (6 bases). Germline lookup yields CDR1 SQVTM and CDR2 ANQGSEA. The CDR3 is 12 amino acids. V was cut by 6 bases and J by 8 bases, with 14 bases left in between. For the CDR3, the DNA is TGCAGCGTCAAAACAGGGACCGATGAGCAGTTCTTC. It encodes CSVKTGTDEQFF.

This clonotype was seen repeatedly, ten times or more. This chain connects TRBV24-1 to TRBJ2-1; no reliable D call. Germline V gene sequence: CDR1 KGHDR, CDR2 SFDVKD. Trimming stripped 3 bases from V and 0 bases from J, with 11 bases between. CDR3 length equals 16 residues. This chain's CDR3 is CATSDPSASSYNEQFF. The CDR3 nucleotides are TGTGCCACCAGTGATCCAAGCGCGAGCTCCTACAATGAGCAGTTCTTC.

This clonotype was recorded at least ten times. The chain uses TRBV7-6 and TRBJ1-1; TRBD1 matches 10 bases. CDR1 is SGHVS, CDR2 FNYEAQ, per germline. The trim removed 4 bases at V and 5 bases at J, leaving 4 bases unmatched. This CDR3 has 14 amino acids. CDR3 sequence: CASSWDRGTTEAFF. CDR3 sequence (DNA): TGTGCCAGCAGCTGGGACAGGGGAACGACTGAAGCTTTCTTT.

This clonotype has a count of ten or more. This rearrangement joins TRBV20-1 to TRBJ2-1, with 10 bases aligning to TRBD2. Trimming cost V 3 bases and J 15 bases; bases outside gene matches: 8. Germline V gene lookup returns CDR1 DFQATT and CDR2 SNEGSKA (reference sequence). The CDR3 is 12 residues long. CDR3: CSASQTSGILFF. The CDR3 DNA is TGCAGTGCTAGCCAAACTAGCGGGATCCTGTTCTTC.

This clonotype was detected ten times or more. This sequence joins TRBV5-1 and TRBJ2-1; 7 nucleotides align to TRBD2. Germline CDR1 reads SGHRS; CDR2 reads YFSETQ. Trimming at V came to 0 bases and at J to 5 bases, leaving 11 bases not matched to a gene. The CDR3 is made up of 17 amino acids. The CDR3 protein is CASSLDPSGMGDNEQFF. The CDR3 region has the DNA TGCGCCAGCAGCTTGGATCCGAGCGGGATGGGCGACAATGAGCAGTTCTTC.

This clonotype was counted a few times. The rearrangement joins TRBV5-1 to TRBJ2-3, with D possibly being TRBD2 (5 bases). Germline V gene data show CDR1 as SGHRS and CDR2 as YFSETQ. This CDR3 contains 16 residues. The ends were cut back, 1 base at V and 0 bases at J, with 12 bases in the middle. The CDR3 coding sequence is TGCGCCAGCAGCTTGACGAGGGAGTTAAGCACAGATACGCAGTATTTT. It translates to CASSLTRELSTDTQYF.

This clonotype was seen only a few times. The chain has TRBV12-3 or TRBV12-4 and TRBJ2-2; 8 bases align to TRBD2. The CDR3 consists of 18 residues. V trimming: 1 base; J trimming: 3 bases; junction bases outside the gene matches: 10. For the CDR3, the DNA is TGTGCCAGCAGTTTAGTGGGGTTCCGGGAGGGCCACACCGGGGAGCTGTTTTTT. This gives the protein CASSLVGFREGHTGELFF.

This clonotype was picked up many times. The chain is built from TRBV6-2 or TRBV6-3 and TRBJ2-7; the match to TRBD2 covers 8 bases. Per the germline V gene, CDR1 is MNHEY and CDR2 is SVGEGT. Unmatched junction bases numbered 17, after V lost 7 bases and J lost 6 bases. CDR3 size: 16 residues. The DNA for the CDR3 is TGTGCCAGCACTCACTTACCGCGAGCGGGAGTCGGCGAGCAGTACTTC. Its translation: CASTHLPRAGVGEQYF.

This clonotype was found many times. Sequence at one end of the junction differs from germline and may be a read error. The J gene is TRBJ2-7, the V gene TRBV5-1, with D unresolved. Germline-derived CDR1 and CDR2 are SGHRS and YFSETQ. This CDR3 comprises 12 residues. CDR3 sequence reads: CASSLDPGPQDF. The CDR3 region has the DNA TGCGCCAGCAGCTTGGACCCCGGGCCCCAGGACTTC.

The chain has TRBV29-1 and TRBJ1-1; no clear D gene. Trimming pared 8 bases from V and 0 bases from J, leaving 16 bases between. This CDR3 is 14 amino acids long. Germline V CDR1 and CDR2: SQVTM, ANQGSEA. The CDR3 sequence: CSLRGGLMNTEAFF. The CDR3 DNA reads TGCAGCCTTCGGGGAGGGTTGATGAACACTGAAGCTTTCTTT.

There are a few counts of this clonotype. This chain connects TRBV29-1 to TRBJ1-1, with a tentative D call TRBD1 (5 bases). Germline CDR1 SQVTM, CDR2 ANQGSEA. This CDR3 has 13 residues. V lost 7 bases and J 4 bases, leaving 16 bases between the germline ends. In DNA form, the CDR3 reads TGCAGCGGGGACGCTAACGTTGGCACTGAAGCTTTCTTT. Its protein is CSGDANVGTEAFF. Combining the CDR3 with reference TRBV29-1 and TRBJ1-1 gives the whole variable domain SAVISQKPSRDICQRGTSLTIQCQVDSQVTMMFWYRQQPGQSLTLIATANQGSEATYESGFVIDKFPISRPNLTFSTLTVSNMSPEDSSIYLCSGDANVGTEAFFGQGTRLTVV.

This clonotype was recorded many times. This chain uses TRBV7-3 with TRBJ2-3, with 7 bases identical to TRBD2. The germline gives CDR1 SGHTA, CDR2 FQGTGA. J was trimmed by 4 bases and V by 5 bases; bases with no gene match: 3. The CDR3 is made up of 13 amino acids. CDR3 amino acids: CASSISGADTQYF. The CDR3, as DNA: TGTGCCAGCAGCATCAGCGGGGCAGATACGCAGTATTTT.

The chain carries TRBV5-1 and TRBJ1-1; D is ambiguous. From germline, CDR1 is SGHRS and CDR2 YFSETQ. V was cut by 5 bases and J by 0 bases, with 14 bases left in between. The CDR3 has 15 amino acids. This CDR3 reads CASSPARNMNTEAFF. CDR3 in DNA: TGCGCCAGCAGTCCCGCCAGGAACATGAACACTGAAGCTTTCTTT.